This TCR beta chain was documented in a study of T cells after yellow fever vaccination (dated by TCRdb to the late 2010s). In the study overall: The SMART-Seq v4 Ultra Low Input RNA kit was used to prepare libraries from fractions with low cell numbers. Blood was drawn at multiple timepoints before and after primary and secondary immunization, with bulk PBMC replicates and cell subsets isolated. The cohort comprised two healthy male donors, one aged 18 to 29 and one aged 30 to 40 years. To track T-cell clones before and after primary and booster YFV17D yellow fever vaccination, bulk TCR alpha and beta repertoires were sequenced longitudinally.

Sequenced using an Illumina NovaSeq 6000. Synthesis of TCR cDNA relied on 5'RACE template switching, a step that introduced a universal primer site along with unique molecular identifiers. Priming of cDNA synthesis was performed from both the TCR alpha and TCR beta constant segments. Libraries were amplified in two PCR steps, with sample barcodes and sequencing adapters added in the second step. Libraries were sequenced on Illumina HiSeq 2500 (2x100 bp) or NovaSeq (2x150 bp). On the study's bioinformatics: MIGEC was used to demultiplex reads and collapse the reads into UMI consensus sequences, and MiXCR was used for V(D)J alignment. Clonotypes responding to the vaccine were identified with edgeR on replicate PBMC samples, with the criteria of FDR below 0.01 and a log2 fold change above 5 up to day 15. CD4 or CD8 identity was assigned to each bulk clonotype according to whether the clonotype was present at higher abundance in the sequenced CD4 repertoire or the sequenced CD8 repertoire. In-frame beta chains were kept once TCRdb had trimmed the public reads at Q25 with fastp and called clones with MiXCR. CDR3 protein duplicates are merged, each entry listing the most common genes and DNA. TCRdb, not the authors, supplied the V and J calls. The sample table holds some 160,000 distinct CDR3 sequences, of which approximately 9.9% were seen once. 35% to 40% of the sample is taken by the ten largest.

General study outcomes and caveats: Computational filtering was required because FACS-sorted repertoires could contain abundant contaminating clonotypes from the bulk population. Compared with the primary T-cell response, the secondary T-cell response was weaker but faster, peaking on day 5 rather than day 15. After the booster, most of the clones that had expanded following primary vaccination were detected again (roughly 97% of CD4 and around 87% of CD8), which suggests that memory was broadly maintained. Only two donors were included in the study, so the extent to which the findings can be generalized is limited. A small share of clonotypes occurred in both CD4 and CD8 compartments, likely arising from convergent recombination.

In light of the paper, this sample's treatment or condition label describes: live attenuated yellow fever vaccine strain. A standard Ficoll-Paque protocol was used to isolate PBMCs from peripheral blood. CD4 and CD8 T-cell fractions were isolated with Dynabeads CD4 and CD8 positive selection kits. TriZol was used to extract RNA from bulk PBMCs, CD4 and CD8 fractions, and dextramer-positive and dextramer-negative fractions. A remark on this clonotype: This receptor's antigen is unknown. Per-base qualities were not stored, and no clone one base away is much larger.

V is clipped by 3 bases and J by 6 bases, and the sequence between their germline boundaries is 12 bases long. CDR1 SEHNR and CDR2 FQNEAQ are derived from the germline V gene (reference sequence). From its cysteine to its phenylalanine, the CDR3 spans 13 amino acids. Kept here is only the CDR3 DNA, which spans 39 bases and is read in frame from base 1. The receptor's source is a man between 18 and 29 years old who received the YFV17D yellow fever vaccine. The chain is made from TRBV7-9 and TRBJ2-7, and TRBD1 may be the D gene, going by 6 matching bases. Sequencing was performed on CD8+ T cells sorted from PBMCs, taken 45 days after the yellow fever booster vaccination. In nucleotides, the sequence is TGTGCCAGCAGCTTTCAACACAGGGTCGAGCAGTACTTC. Translated, this is CASSFQHRVEQYF. The CDR3, completed at both ends by the reference TRBV7-9 and TRBJ2-7 genes, gives the full variable domain DTGVSQNPRHKITKRGQNVTFRCDPISEHNRLYWYRQTLGQGPEFLTYFQNEAQLEKSRLLSDRFSAERPKGSFSTLEIQRTEQGDSAMYLCASSFQHRVEQYFGPGTRLTVT.